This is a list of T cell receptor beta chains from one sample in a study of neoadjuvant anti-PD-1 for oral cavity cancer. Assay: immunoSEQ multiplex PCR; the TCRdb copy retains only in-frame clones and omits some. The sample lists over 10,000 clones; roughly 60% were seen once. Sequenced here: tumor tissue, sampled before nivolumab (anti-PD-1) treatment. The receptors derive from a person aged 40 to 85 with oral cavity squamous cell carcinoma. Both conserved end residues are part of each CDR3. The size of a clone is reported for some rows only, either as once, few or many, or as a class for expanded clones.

CDR3aa: CASSTQGITDTQYF
j_gene: TRBJ2-3
v_gene: TRBV6-5
abundance: .

CDR3aa: CASSRSAGWAEAFF
j_gene: TRBJ1-1
v_gene: TRBV7-8
abundance: few

CDR3aa: CASSLDRARDGYTF
j_gene: TRBJ1-2
v_gene: TRBV5-1
abundance: few

CDR3aa: CASSLVVGSYEQYF
j_gene: TRBJ2-7
v_gene: TRBV5-1
abundance: once

CDR3aa: CASSIGPSEAKNIQYF
j_gene: TRBJ2-4
v_gene: TRBV5-1
abundance: .

CDR3aa: CASRGLAGVTGELFF
j_gene: TRBJ2-2
v_gene: TRBV6-1
abundance: few

CDR3aa: CASSVGGTNNEQFF
j_gene: TRBJ2-1
v_gene: TRBV9
abundance: once

CDR3aa: CASSLGGSYNEQFF
j_gene: TRBJ2-1
v_gene: TRBV7-2
abundance: .

CDR3aa: CASSPQAQGEKLFF
j_gene: TRBJ1-4
v_gene: TRBV5-1
abundance: .

CDR3aa: CSVPRRSGRALNEQFF
j_gene: TRBJ2-1
v_gene: TRBV29-1
abundance: .

CDR3aa: CASLWIMNTEAFF
j_gene: TRBJ1-1
v_gene: TRBV2
abundance: few

CDR3aa: CASKGETQYF
j_gene: TRBJ2-5
v_gene: TRBV6-1
abundance: .

CDR3aa: CASSFGLAERNEQFF
j_gene: TRBJ2-1
v_gene: TRBV11-3
abundance: .

CDR3aa: CASSLTGSHNEQFF
j_gene: TRBJ2-1
v_gene: TRBV7-3
abundance: .

CDR3aa: CASSLRGAYEQYF
j_gene: TRBJ2-7
v_gene: TRBV27
abundance: .

CDR3aa: CASRSLGPLFF
j_gene: TRBJ1-4
v_gene: TRBV6-5
abundance: .

CDR3aa: CASSVTGTGAAEQFF
j_gene: TRBJ2-1
v_gene: TRBV5-1
abundance: .

CDR3aa: CASSLGGTETQYF
j_gene: TRBJ2-5
v_gene: TRBV28
abundance: .

CDR3aa: CASSLRDRVNEQYF
j_gene: TRBJ2-7
v_gene: TRBV6-5
abundance: medium-sized

CDR3aa: CARSLVPGEGDGNTIYF
j_gene: TRBJ1-3
v_gene: TRBV5-3
abundance: .

CDR3aa: CASSPGPSRGYEQYF
j_gene: TRBJ2-7
v_gene: TRBV19
abundance: .

CDR3aa: CASSYGEGGAAFF
j_gene: TRBJ1-1
v_gene: TRBV6-6
abundance: medium-sized

CDR3aa: CASSQSAQGDQPQHF
j_gene: TRBJ1-5
v_gene: TRBV4-1
abundance: few

CDR3aa: CASSRLGDSSGNTIYF
j_gene: TRBJ1-3
v_gene: TRBV28
abundance: medium-sized

CDR3aa: CASSLTAQRDQPQHF
j_gene: TRBJ1-5
v_gene: TRBV11-2
abundance: .

CDR3aa: CASSPPGAGGYGYTF
j_gene: TRBJ1-2
v_gene: TRBV11-2
abundance: .

CDR3aa: CASGVPGLAYEQYF
j_gene: TRBJ2-7
v_gene: TRBV27
abundance: .

CDR3aa: CSVVLTSYEQYF
j_gene: TRBJ2-7
v_gene: TRBV29-1
abundance: few

CDR3aa: CASSYGTGGTGELFF
j_gene: TRBJ2-2
v_gene: TRBV6-5
abundance: .

CDR3aa: CASSEDRANYGYTF
j_gene: TRBJ1-2
v_gene: TRBV6-5
abundance: few

CDR3aa: CASSPGAQGNQPQHF
j_gene: TRBJ1-5
v_gene: TRBV5-1
abundance: .

CDR3aa: CASSSSTEPQETQYF
j_gene: TRBJ2-5
v_gene: TRBV11-3
abundance: .

CDR3aa: CASSYLCTKSGQRPDF
j_gene: TRBJ2-6
v_gene: TRBV6-5
abundance: .

CDR3aa: CASSPTGAVRDTEAFF
j_gene: TRBJ1-1
v_gene: TRBV19
abundance: .

CDR3aa: CASSGGDSPTPLGIETQYF
j_gene: TRBJ2-5
v_gene: TRBV2
abundance: once

CDR3aa: CASSQATGTYEQYF
j_gene: TRBJ2-7
v_gene: TRBV4-1
abundance: .

CDR3aa: CASRPQEGTQYF
j_gene: TRBJ2-5
v_gene: TRBV11-2
abundance: .

CDR3aa: CASAGGRLSDTQYF
j_gene: TRBJ2-3
v_gene: TRBV18
abundance: few

CDR3aa: CASSLEWGIGTVFYEQYF
j_gene: TRBJ2-7
v_gene: TRBV11-1
abundance: .

CDR3aa: CAWSVGRFYGYTF
j_gene: TRBJ1-2
v_gene: TRBV30
abundance: few

CDR3aa: CASSSGTGTGTLQQYF
j_gene: TRBJ2-7
v_gene: TRBV19
abundance: .

CDR3aa: CASSPPPSGTQFF
j_gene: TRBJ2-1
v_gene: TRBV6-5
abundance: .

CDR3aa: CASSVAVNNEQFF
j_gene: TRBJ2-1
v_gene: TRBV9
abundance: .

CDR3aa: CASSWGTGINEKLFF
j_gene: TRBJ1-4
v_gene: TRBV27
abundance: .

CDR3aa: CASSFDFNYGYTF
j_gene: TRBJ1-2
v_gene: TRBV6-5
abundance: .

CDR3aa: CASRDRAGGITDTQYF
j_gene: TRBJ2-3
v_gene: TRBV19
abundance: few

CDR3aa: CASRPDRDRETQYF
j_gene: TRBJ2-5
v_gene: TRBV2
abundance: .

CDR3aa: CSASLYEQYF
j_gene: TRBJ2-7
v_gene: TRBV20-1
abundance: .

CDR3aa: CASSYGRGADTQYF
j_gene: TRBJ2-3
v_gene: TRBV6-5
abundance: few

CDR3aa: CASSLAQGVKAFF
j_gene: TRBJ1-1
v_gene: TRBV7-9
abundance: .